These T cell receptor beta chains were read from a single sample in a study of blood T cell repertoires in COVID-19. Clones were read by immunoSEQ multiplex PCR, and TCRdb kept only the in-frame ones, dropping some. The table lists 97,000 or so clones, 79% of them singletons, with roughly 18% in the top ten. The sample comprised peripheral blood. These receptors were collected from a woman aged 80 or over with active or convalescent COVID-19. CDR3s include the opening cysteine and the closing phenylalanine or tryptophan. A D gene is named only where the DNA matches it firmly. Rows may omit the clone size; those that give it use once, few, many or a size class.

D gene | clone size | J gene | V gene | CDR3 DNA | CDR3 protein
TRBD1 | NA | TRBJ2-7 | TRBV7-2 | TGTGCCAGCAGCCAAGAACAGGGGATCAGTGCCTACGAGCAGTACTTC | CASSQEQGISAYEQYF
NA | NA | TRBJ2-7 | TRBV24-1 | TGTGCCACCAGTGATCTTCAAACCGAGCCCTACGAGCAGTACTTC | CATSDLQTEPYEQYF
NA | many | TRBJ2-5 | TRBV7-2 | TGTGCCAGCAGCTTAACCACCCGGGAGACCCAGTACTTC | CASSLTTRETQYF
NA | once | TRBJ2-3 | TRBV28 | TGTGCCAGCAAGCCTAACTACCCGAGCACAGATACGCAGTATTTT | CASKPNYPSTDTQYF
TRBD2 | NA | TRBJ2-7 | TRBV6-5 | TGTGCCAGCAGAATCGGACTAGCGGAGGCCTACGAGCAGTACTTC | CASRIGLAEAYEQYF
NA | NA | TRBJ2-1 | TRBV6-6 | TGTGCCAGCAGTCTACTGATTGGCTCCTACAATGAGCAGTTCTTC | CASSLLIGSYNEQFF
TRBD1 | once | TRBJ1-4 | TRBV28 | TGTGCCAGCACCACCCCCGGGACAGGGTTCACAGAGGGTGAAAAACTGTTTTTT | CASTTPGTGFTEGEKLFF
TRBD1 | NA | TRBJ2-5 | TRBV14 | TGTGCCAGCAGGCCGACAGGGGCGTGGGAGACCCAGTACTTC | CASRPTGAWETQYF
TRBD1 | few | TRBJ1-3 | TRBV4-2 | TGTGCCAGCAGCCGGGGGGACAGTGACTCTGGAAACACCATATATTTT | CASSRGDSDSGNTIYF
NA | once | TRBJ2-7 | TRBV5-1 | TGCGCCAGCAGCTACACTAGCACCTACGAGCAGTACTTC | CASSYTSTYEQYF
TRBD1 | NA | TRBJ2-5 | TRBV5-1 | TGTGCCAGCAGCTTAACTTCGACACAGGGGGGGACCCAGTACTTC | CASSLTSTQGGTQYF